This T cell receptor beta chain was obtained from a study of Graves' ophthalmopathy and Graves' hyperthyroidism. Broader study findings: Ophthalmopathy versus stable hyperthyroidism: 13-signature model gave around 90% sensitivity, 81.08% specificity. Blood also held most thyroid clonotypes expanded above 0.001 frequency.

For repertoire sequencing, the TCR beta CDR3 regions were amplified from RNA transcripts. An initial RT-PCR round employing HTBI primers preceded a second-round multiplex PCR. One entry per CDR3 protein, called by TCRdb with MiXCR from the multiplex PCR reads. The sample carries over a million distinct CDR3 sequences, roughly two fifths recorded once. For this clonotype: The antigen is undetermined.

The CDR3 runs 13 residues. J gave up 8 bases and V 9 bases, and 10 bases lay outside the gene matches. What was sequenced was peripheral blood or thyroid tissue (not recorded which). The TCR sequence derives from an adult man with Graves' hyperthyroidism. This chain connects TRBV12-3 or TRBV12-4 to TRBJ1-1, with 9 bases fitting TRBD1. The CDR3 protein is CASSGTGRGEAFF. CDR3 bases: TGTGCCAGTTCCGGGACAGGGAGAGGGGAAGCTTTCTTT.